Presented here are 27 T cell receptor beta chains from one specimen sequenced in a study of blood T cells in healthy people across ages. The second PCR ran about 6 to 12 cycles with a sample-barcoded 5' primer and J-beta primers. TCRdb called the 5' RACE reads again in MiXCR, with one record for every CDR3 protein. In the table there are around 990,000 distinct CDR3 sequences, 35% to 40% of which are singletons. The sequenced sample consisted of blood. The receptors shown here come from a man aged 18-30 years in good health.

There are a few counts of this clonotype. V is TRBV20-1 and J is TRBJ1-1; 10 bases are shared with TRBD1. Trimming removed 4 bases from V and 6 bases from J; junction bases left unmatched: 8. The CDR3 has 14 residues. Germline CDR1 and CDR2: DFQATT and SNEGSKA (reference sequence). CDR3 sequence (DNA): TGCAGTGCTAATGACAGGGGGCGCGCGGCTGAAGCTTTCTTT. This sequence encodes CSANDRGRAAEAFF.

This clonotype was seen a handful of times. This rearrangement joins TRBV6-6 to TRBJ1-1, with D unclear. Germline loops: CDR1 MNHNY, CDR2 SVGAGI (reference sequence). This CDR3 region has 12 residues. Between the trimmed V and J ends, which lost 4 bases and 5 bases, there was a span of 8 bases. The CDR3 loop reads CASSSDRTEAFF. The CDR3 DNA sequence: TGTGCCAGCAGTTCCGATCGGACTGAAGCTTTCTTT.

The CDR3 sequence: CSARDLDRSYEQYF. In DNA, the CDR3 is TGCAGTGCTAGAGATCTGGACAGATCGTACGAGCAGTACTTC. The chain joins TRBV20-1 to TRBJ2-7, with D perhaps TRBD1 (6 bases). V was cut by 0 bases and J by 4 bases, with 13 bases left in between. CDR3 length: 14 amino acids. The germline gives CDR1 DFQATT, CDR2 SNEGSKA (reference sequence).

This clonotype has a handful of counts. The chain links TRBV14 to TRBJ1-1; 7 bases line up with TRBD1. The CDR3 is made up of 16 amino acids. Trimming cost V 0 bases and J 7 bases; bases outside gene matches: 11. Germline lookup yields CDR1 SGHDN and CDR2 FVKESK. The CDR3 protein is CASSQEFSAAGGEAFF. The CDR3 DNA follows: TGTGCCAGCAGCCAAGAATTTAGTGCGGCAGGGGGTGAAGCTTTCTTT.

The chain is built from TRBV20-1 and TRBJ2-3, with D unclear. Germline CDR1 reads DFQATT; CDR2 reads SNEGSKA (reference sequence). V dropped 1 base and J dropped 6 bases, with 17 bases sitting between them. The CDR3 is made up of 15 amino acids. The CDR3 reads CSARGYKGVEDTQYF. CDR3 DNA: TGCAGTGCTAGAGGATACAAAGGAGTTGAGGATACGCAGTATTTT.

This clonotype showed up just a few times. The chain recombines TRBV7-2 with TRBJ1-5; tentative D call: TRBD1 (5 bases). Germline V lookup: CDR1 SGHTA, CDR2 FQGNSA. The CDR3 runs 15 residues. Trimming took 5 bases from V and 4 from J, leaving 15 bases between them. CDR3 DNA: TGTGCCAGCAGCAACGGGGGTGTAGGGAATCAGCCCCAGCATTTT. As protein: CASSNGGVGNQPQHF.

This clonotype has more than one count but fewer than ten. The chain recombines TRBV9 with TRBJ2-5; a possible D gene is TRBD2 (5 bases). Germline V gene lookup returns CDR1 SGDLS and CDR2 YYNGEE. V dropped 4 bases and J dropped 2 bases, with 12 bases sitting between them. This CDR3 has 14 residues. The CDR3, as DNA: TGTGCCAGCAGCACCTCTCGGGGACAAGAGACCCAGTACTTC. Its protein is CASSTSRGQETQYF.

V usage is TRBV10-3 and J usage is TRBJ2-7; the D is unclear. V lost 4 bases and J 0 bases, leaving 4 bases between the germline ends. This CDR3 is 12 amino acids long. Germline CDR1 is ENHRY and CDR2 is SYGVKD. CDR3 residues: CAISGDSYEQYF. The DNA for the CDR3 is TGTGCCATCAGTGGGGACTCCTACGAGCAGTACTTC.

The CDR3 bases are TGTGCCAGCAGCTTAGCGGTCGGAACAGGCAATGGCTACACCTTC. As protein: CASSLAVGTGNGYTF. This chain uses TRBV7-2 with TRBJ1-2, with TRBD1 as a possible D gene (5 bases). Trimming cost V 0 bases and J 6 bases, with 14 bases left between them. Per the germline V gene, CDR1 is SGHTA and CDR2 is FQGNSA. CDR3 length: 15 residues.

The genes are TRBV27 and TRBJ2-3; 12 bases map to TRBD2. The germline gives CDR1 MNHEY, CDR2 SMNVEV (reference sequence). V dropped 6 bases and J dropped 0; count of bases not matched to a gene: 10. The CDR3 sequence is 18 residues long. The CDR3 DNA reads as TGTGCCAGCAGCCAATCTAGCGGGGGGGGGACTAGCACAGATACGCAGTATTTT. Its translation: CASSQSSGGGTSTDTQYF.

There are a few counts of this clonotype. This chain uses TRBV6-6 with TRBJ2-3; D not resolved. CDR1 is MNHNY and CDR2 is SVGAGI in the germline V gene (reference sequence). Trimming took 5 bases from V and 6 from J, leaving 12 bases between them. The CDR3 has 13 amino acids. CDR3 in amino acids: CASSDRAQDTQYF. As DNA, the CDR3 is TGTGCCAGCAGTGACCGGGCGCAGGATACGCAGTATTTT.

The V call is TRBV6-2 or TRBV6-3, the J call TRBJ2-1; 7 bases map to TRBD1. V dropped 6 bases and J dropped 10; count of bases not matched to a gene: 6. The CDR3 runs to 12 residues. CDR1 MNHEY and CDR2 SVGEGT come from the germline V gene. This CDR3 is CASRGQHYEQFF. CDR3 coding DNA: TGTGCCAGCAGGGGACAGCACTACGAGCAGTTCTTC.

This clonotype was detected only a few times. J is TRBJ2-5 and V is TRBV3-1; no clear D gene. The CDR3 is made up of 17 amino acids. Trimming took 5 bases from V and 3 from J, leaving 22 bases between them. CDR1 LGHDT and CDR2 YNNKEL come from the germline V gene (reference sequence). The chain's CDR3 is CASSGSALTTQEETQYF. The CDR3 DNA reads as TGTGCCAGCAGCGGTTCCGCCTTAACCACGCAAGAAGAGACCCAGTACTTC.

The chain couples TRBV20-1 to TRBJ2-1, with 14 bases matching TRBD2. CDR3 length equals 14 residues. The germline V gene has CDR1 DFQATT and CDR2 SNEGSKA (reference sequence). The J segment lost 8 bases and the V segment lost 5 bases, leaving 5 bases of the junction unmatched. CDR3 loop: CSAYPTSGRDEQFF. CDR3 bases: TGCAGTGCTTACCCGACTAGCGGGAGGGATGAGCAGTTCTTC.

This rearrangement joins TRBV6-2 or TRBV6-3 to TRBJ2-5; no clear D. The germline V and J ends were trimmed by 5 bases and 2 bases, with 6 bases remaining between them. This CDR3 spans 12 amino acids. Germline V CDR1 and CDR2: MNHEY, SVGEGT. CDR3 nucleotides: TGTGCCAGCAGTAACCGTCAAGAGACCCAGTACTTC. It yields the protein CASSNRQETQYF.

This chain links TRBV6-5 with TRBJ2-1; TRBD2 matches 13 bases. V lost 2 bases, J lost 5 bases, and 3 bases stayed unmatched. This CDR3 is 16 amino acids long. Germline CDR1 reads MNHEY; CDR2 reads SVGAGI. This CDR3 reads CASSYRTSGRDNEQFF. CDR3 nucleotide sequence: TGTGCCAGCAGTTACCGGACTAGCGGGAGAGACAATGAGCAGTTCTTC.

The chain carries TRBV3-1 and TRBJ2-1; D is unclear. CDR1 is LGHDT and CDR2 is YNNKEL in the germline V gene (reference sequence). The CDR3 extends over 15 amino acids. V lost 1 base, J lost 10 bases, and 17 bases lay in between. CDR3 DNA sequence: TGTGCCAGCAGCCAAGGGGTAGAGTGGGTCGAGGAGCAGTTCTTC. This encodes CASSQGVEWVEEQFF.

J is TRBJ2-2 and V is TRBV24-1; the D gene is possibly TRBD1 (6 bases). The CDR3 consists of 13 residues. The germline gives CDR1 KGHDR, CDR2 SFDVKD. Trimming left V 4 bases short and J 10 bases short, with 12 bases between. As DNA, the CDR3 is TGTGCCACCAGTGACCCGTGGACAGAGGAGCTGTTTTTT. This gives the protein CATSDPWTEELFF.

The sample holds a few counts of this clonotype. The V call is TRBV3-1, the J call TRBJ1-2; no firm D call. Germline assignment: CDR1 LGHDT and CDR2 YNNKEL (reference sequence). Deletions cut 1 base from V and 3 bases from J, with 18 bases between. The CDR3 length is 17 residues. The CDR3 reads CASSQVTGSPLYYGYTF. The CDR3 DNA reads TGTGCCAGCAGCCAAGTTACCGGGTCCCCACTATACTATGGCTACACCTTC.

The chain combines TRBV19 with TRBJ1-5, with unresolved D. Germline CDR1 reads LNHDA; CDR2 reads SQIVND (reference sequence). V lost 2 bases to trimming and J lost 7 bases, with 15 bases between them. The CDR3 covers 15 residues. CDR3 DNA sequence: TGTGCCAGTAGTATAAGTATCGAAGACGGCCAGCCCCAGCATTTT. It is translated as CASSISIEDGQPQHF.

For this clonotype: A read error may produce the germline difference seen at one junction end. This rearrangement joins TRBV7-8 to TRBJ2-3; D is unclear. The V gene's germline CDR1 is SGHVS and CDR2 FQNEAQ. CDR3 length: 12 residues. The CDR3 nucleotides are TGTGTCAGCAGCTTGAGAGCAGATACGCAGTATTTT. Translated, it gives CVSSLRADTQYF.

This clonotype has a handful of counts. The J gene is TRBJ1-5, the V gene TRBV29-1; 11 bases match TRBD1. The CDR3 covers 14 residues. The V gene end was trimmed by 5 bases and the J gene end by 6 bases; junction bases not matched to a gene: 6. Germline V lookup: CDR1 SQVTM, CDR2 ANQGSEA. The CDR3 reads CSVRGTGGLQPQHF. Written as DNA, the CDR3 is TGCAGCGTTAGGGGGACAGGGGGACTTCAGCCCCAGCATTTT.

V usage is TRBV6-1 and J usage is TRBJ2-2, with 7 bases lining up with TRBD1. Trimming cost V 5 bases and J 1 base; bases outside gene matches: 4. Germline V gene lookup returns CDR1 MNHNS and CDR2 SASEGT. The CDR3 extends over 15 amino acids. The CDR3 here is CASSKTGQNTGELFF. DNA of the CDR3: TGTGCCAGCAGTAAGACAGGGCAGAACACCGGGGAGCTGTTTTTT.

V gene TRBV4-3 combines with J gene TRBJ2-5; D perhaps matches TRBD1 (6 bases). Judging by the DNA end, TRBJ2-1 fits better; the J call may be wrong. Per germline, CDR1 LGHNA and CDR2 YSLEER. CDR3 size: 14 residues. The CDR3 nucleotides read TGCGCCAGCAGCCAAGACAGGGGCCAAGAGACCCAGTTCTTC. Its translation: CASSQDRGQETQFF.

Comments on this clonotype: Germline is not matched at one junction end, which may reflect a read error. The gene calls are TRBV10-3 and TRBJ2-3, with TRBD2 matching over 11 bases. CDR3 size: 15 residues. In germline, CDR1 is ENHRY, CDR2 SYGVKD. The CDR3 spells CTISEIAGGQDTQYF. The CDR3 DNA reads TGTACCATCAGTGAAATAGCGGGGGGGCAAGATACGCAGTATTTT.

CDR3 residues: CASSSGLAGVYEQYF. The CDR3, as DNA: TGTGCCAGCAGCTCAGGACTAGCGGGGGTCTACGAGCAGTACTTC. The chain employs TRBV11-2 and TRBJ2-7; 13 nucleotides match TRBD2. V trimming: 4 bases; J trimming: 3 bases; junction bases outside the gene matches: 3. The CDR3 is 15 residues long. CDR1 is SGHAT, CDR2 FQNNGV, per germline.

On this clonotype itself: Germline and junction disagree at one end, which may indicate a read error. The J gene is TRBJ2-5, the V gene TRBV27; D may correspond to TRBD1 or TRBD2 (5 bases each). From germline, CDR1 is MNHEY and CDR2 SMNVEV (reference sequence). This CDR3 spans 14 amino acids. The CDR3 DNA reads as TGCGCCAGCAGACCAGGGACCTACCAAGAGACCCAGTACTTC. Residues: CASRPGTYQETQYF.